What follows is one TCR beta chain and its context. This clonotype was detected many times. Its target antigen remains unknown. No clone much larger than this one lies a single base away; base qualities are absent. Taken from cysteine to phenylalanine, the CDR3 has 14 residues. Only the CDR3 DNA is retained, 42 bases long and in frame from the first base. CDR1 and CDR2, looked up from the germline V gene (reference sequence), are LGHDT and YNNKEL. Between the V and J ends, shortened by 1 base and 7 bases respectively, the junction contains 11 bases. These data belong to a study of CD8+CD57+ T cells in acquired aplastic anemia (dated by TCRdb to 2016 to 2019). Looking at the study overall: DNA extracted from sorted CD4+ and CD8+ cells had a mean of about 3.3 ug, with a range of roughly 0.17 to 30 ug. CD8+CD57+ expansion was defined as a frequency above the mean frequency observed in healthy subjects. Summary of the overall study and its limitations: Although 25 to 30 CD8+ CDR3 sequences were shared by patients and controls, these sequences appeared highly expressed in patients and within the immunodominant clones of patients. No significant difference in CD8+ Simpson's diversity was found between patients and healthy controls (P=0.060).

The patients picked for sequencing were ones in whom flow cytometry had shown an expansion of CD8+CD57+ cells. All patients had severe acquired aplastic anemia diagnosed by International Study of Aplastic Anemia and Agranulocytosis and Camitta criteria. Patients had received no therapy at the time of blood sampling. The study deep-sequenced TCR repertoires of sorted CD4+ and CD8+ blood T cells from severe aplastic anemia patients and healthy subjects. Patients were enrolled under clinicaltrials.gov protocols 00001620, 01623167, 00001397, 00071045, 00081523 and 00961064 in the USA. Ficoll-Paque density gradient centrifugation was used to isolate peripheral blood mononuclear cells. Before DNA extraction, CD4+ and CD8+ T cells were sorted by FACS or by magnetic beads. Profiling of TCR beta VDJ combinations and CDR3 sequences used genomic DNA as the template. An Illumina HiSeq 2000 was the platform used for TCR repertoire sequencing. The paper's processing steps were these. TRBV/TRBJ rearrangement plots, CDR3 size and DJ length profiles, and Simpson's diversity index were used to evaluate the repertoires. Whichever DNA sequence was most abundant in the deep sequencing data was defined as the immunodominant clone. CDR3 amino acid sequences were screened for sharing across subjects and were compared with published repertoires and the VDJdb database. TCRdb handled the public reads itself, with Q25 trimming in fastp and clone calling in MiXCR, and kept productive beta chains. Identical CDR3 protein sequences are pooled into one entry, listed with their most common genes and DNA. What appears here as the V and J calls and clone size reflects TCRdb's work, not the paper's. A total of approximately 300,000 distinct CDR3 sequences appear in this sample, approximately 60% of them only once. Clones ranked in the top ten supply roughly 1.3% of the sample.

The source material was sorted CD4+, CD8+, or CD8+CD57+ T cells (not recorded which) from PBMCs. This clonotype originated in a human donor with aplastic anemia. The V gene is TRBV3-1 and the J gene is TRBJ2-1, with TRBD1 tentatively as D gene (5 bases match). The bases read TGTGCCAGCAGCCAAGCCCAGGGTATGAATGAGCAGTTCTTC. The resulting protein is CASSQAQGMNEQFF.